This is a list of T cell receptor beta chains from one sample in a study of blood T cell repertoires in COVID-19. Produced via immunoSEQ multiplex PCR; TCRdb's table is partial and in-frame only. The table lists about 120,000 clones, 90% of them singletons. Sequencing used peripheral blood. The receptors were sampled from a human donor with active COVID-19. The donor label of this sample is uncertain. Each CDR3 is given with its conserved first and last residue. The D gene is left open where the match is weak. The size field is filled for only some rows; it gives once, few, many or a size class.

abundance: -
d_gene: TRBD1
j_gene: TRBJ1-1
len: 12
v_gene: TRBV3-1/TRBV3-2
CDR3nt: TGTGCCAGCAGCCAGACAGGGGTGAGCGCTTTCTTT
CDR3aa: CASSQTGVSAFF

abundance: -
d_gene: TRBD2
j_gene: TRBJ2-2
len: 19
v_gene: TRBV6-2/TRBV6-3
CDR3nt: TGTGCCAGCAGTTACCATGGGACTAGCGGGGGCTTGGGCACCGGGGAGCTGTTTTTT
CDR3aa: CASSYHGTSGGLGTGELFF

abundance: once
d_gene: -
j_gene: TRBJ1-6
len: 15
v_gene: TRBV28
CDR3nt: TGTGCCAGCTGCATCGGGACAAATTATAATTCACCCCTCCACTTT
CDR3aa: CASCIGTNYNSPLHF

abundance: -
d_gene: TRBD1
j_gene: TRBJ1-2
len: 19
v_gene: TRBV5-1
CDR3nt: TGCGCCAGCAGTCTCGGTGGTGGGACAGGGGTTTCGAGAAACTATGGCTACACCTTC
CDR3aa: CASSLGGGTGVSRNYGYTF

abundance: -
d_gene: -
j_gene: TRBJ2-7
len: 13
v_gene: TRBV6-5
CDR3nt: TGTGCCAGCAGTTACTACAGGCTTTCGGAGCAGTACTTC
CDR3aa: CASSYYRLSEQYF

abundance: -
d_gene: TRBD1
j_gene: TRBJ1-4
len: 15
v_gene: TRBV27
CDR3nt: TGTGCCAGCAGTCCACGGACAGGGGGCGCCGTAAAACTGTTTTTT
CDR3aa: CASSPRTGGAVKLFF

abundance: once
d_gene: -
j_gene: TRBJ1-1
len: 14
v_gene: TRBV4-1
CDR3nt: TGCGCCAGCAGCCAAGTGGCCGTGAACACTGAAGCTTTCTTT
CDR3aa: CASSQVAVNTEAFF

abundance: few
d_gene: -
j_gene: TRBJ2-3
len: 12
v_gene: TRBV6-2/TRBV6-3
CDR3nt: TGTGCCAGCAGTTCAATCACAGATACGCAGTATTTT
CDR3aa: CASSSITDTQYF

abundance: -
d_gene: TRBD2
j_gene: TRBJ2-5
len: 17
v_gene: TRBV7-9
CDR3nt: TGTGCCAGCAGCCCGGGACTAGCGGGGGAGAGACAAGAGACCCAGTACTTC
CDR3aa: CASSPGLAGERQETQYF

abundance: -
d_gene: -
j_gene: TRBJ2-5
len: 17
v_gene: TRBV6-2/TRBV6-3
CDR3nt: TGTGCCAGCAGTTACTCTCTTCAGGGTTTACCCCAAGAGACCCAGTACTTC
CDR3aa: CASSYSLQGLPQETQYF

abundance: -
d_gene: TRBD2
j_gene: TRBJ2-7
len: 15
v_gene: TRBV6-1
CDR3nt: TGTGCCAGCAGTGAGGTAGCGGGGGGTTACTACGAGCAGTACTTC
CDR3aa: CASSEVAGGYYEQYF

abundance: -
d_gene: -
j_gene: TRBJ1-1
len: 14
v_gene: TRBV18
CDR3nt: TGTGCCAGCTCACCACCTTTAATGAACACTGAAGCTTTCTTT
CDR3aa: CASSPPLMNTEAFF

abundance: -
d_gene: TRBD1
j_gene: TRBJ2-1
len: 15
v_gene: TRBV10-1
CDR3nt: TGCGTCAGCAGCCCTCAGGGGGCGGCCTACAATGAGCAGTTCTTC
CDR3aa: CVSSPQGAAYNEQFF

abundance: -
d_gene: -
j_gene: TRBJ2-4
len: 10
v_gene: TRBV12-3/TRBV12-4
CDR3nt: TGTGCCACCTGGCGGGCGTGGGCGTACTTC
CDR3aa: CATWRAWAYF

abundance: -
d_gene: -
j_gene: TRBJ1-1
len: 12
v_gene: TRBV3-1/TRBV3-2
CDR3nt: TGTGCCAGCAGCCCGTCTCGGACTGAAGCTTTCTTT
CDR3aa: CASSPSRTEAFF

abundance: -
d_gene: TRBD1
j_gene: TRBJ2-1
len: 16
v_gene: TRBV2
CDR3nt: TGTGCCAGCAGTGTCGGGACAGGGGGGACCTACAATGAGCAGTTCTTC
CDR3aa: CASSVGTGGTYNEQFF

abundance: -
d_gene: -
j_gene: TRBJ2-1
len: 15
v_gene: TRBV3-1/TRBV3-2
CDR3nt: TGTGCCAGCAGCCAAGGGTTACAGGACCCTAATGAGCAGTTCTTC
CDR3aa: CASSQGLQDPNEQFF

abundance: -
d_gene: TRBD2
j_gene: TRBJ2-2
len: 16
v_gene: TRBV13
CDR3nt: TGTGCCAGCAGCTTAGGAGCGACTAGCGGCACCGGGGAGCTGTTTTTT
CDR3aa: CASSLGATSGTGELFF

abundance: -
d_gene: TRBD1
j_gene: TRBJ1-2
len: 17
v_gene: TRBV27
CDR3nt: TGTGCCAGCAGTGCGTCCCGGGACAGCGACTTTAACTATGGCTACACCTTC
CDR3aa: CASSASRDSDFNYGYTF

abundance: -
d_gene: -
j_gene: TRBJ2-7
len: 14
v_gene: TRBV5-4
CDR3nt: TGTGCCAGCAGCCCCCCGAACTCCCTTGGCGAGCAGTACTTC
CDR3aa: CASSPPNSLGEQYF